This TCR beta chain was recorded in a study of identical twins. Each CDR3 protein is one row after TCRdb ran MiXCR on the 5' RACE reads. The sample lists around 690,000 distinct CDR3 sequences, 21% occurring once. J was trimmed by 3 bases and V by 6 bases; bases with no gene match: 9. The germline gives CDR1 SGDLS, CDR2 YYNGEE. The CDR3 has 14 residues. These data were likewise used in another study, on T cells expressing NK-cell markers.

Sequencing was done on a sample of PBMCs. The TCR comes from a woman younger than 30 in good health. The V and J genes are TRBV9 and TRBJ2-7; 7 bases are shared with TRBD2. The CDR3 DNA reads as TGTGCCAGCACCCGCGGGAGCGGGCTCTACGAGCAGTACTTC. It yields the protein CASTRGSGLYEQYF.